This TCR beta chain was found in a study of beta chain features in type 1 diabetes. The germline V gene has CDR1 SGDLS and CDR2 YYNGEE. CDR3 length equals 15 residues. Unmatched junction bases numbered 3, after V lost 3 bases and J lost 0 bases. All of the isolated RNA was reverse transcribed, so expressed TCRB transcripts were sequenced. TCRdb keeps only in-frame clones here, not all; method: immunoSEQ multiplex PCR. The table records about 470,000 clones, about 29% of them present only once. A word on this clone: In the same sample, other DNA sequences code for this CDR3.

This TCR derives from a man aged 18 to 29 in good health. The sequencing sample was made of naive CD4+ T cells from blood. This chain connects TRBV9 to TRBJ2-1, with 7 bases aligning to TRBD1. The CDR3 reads CASSARDSSYNEQFF. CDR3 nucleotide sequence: TGTGCCAGCAGCGCCCGGGACAGCTCCTACAATGAGCAGTTCTTC.